The 19 T cell receptor beta chains presented below share a single source sample, sequenced in a study of OX40 agonist ivuxolimab in advanced cancers. The library was built by means of the immunoSEQ multiplex PCR assay. Not all clones reach the TCRdb copy of this immuneACCESS table, which keeps in-frame sequences only. Checked studies attribute under half of the gap to unresolved V genes and leave the rest unexplained. Here the sample has 45,000 to 65,000 clones; 75% to 85% occur a single time. The ten top clones hold less than 2.5% of the sample. Specimen: CD4+ or CD8+ T cells sorted from blood, collected in a trial of the OX40 agonist ivuxolimab. The receptor source for this set is an adult with an advanced solid tumor such as melanoma, head and neck, liver or kidney cancer.

V gene TRBV5-1 combines with J gene TRBJ1-2; D remains unclear. Germline CDR1 is SGHRS and CDR2 is YFSETQ. The ends were cut back, 8 bases at V and 3 bases at J, with 14 bases in the middle. The CDR3 consists of 13 residues. The CDR3, as DNA: TGCGCCAGTAGAGAGGGAGGAGACTATGGCTACACCTTC. It codes for CASREGGDYGYTF. The full variable domain, with the rest looked up from reference TRBV5-1 and TRBJ1-2, is KAGVTQTPRYLIKTRGQQVTLSCSPISGHRSVSWYQQTPGQGLQFLFEYFSETQRNKGNFPGRFSGRQFSNSRSEMNVSTLELGDSALYLCASREGGDYGYTFGSGTRLTVV.

This chain joins TRBV5-5 and TRBJ1-2, with D tentatively TRBD1 (5 bases). This CDR3 is built from 13 residues. Germline CDR1 reads SGHKS; CDR2 reads YYEKEE (reference sequence). V was clipped by 2 bases and J by 1 base, with 6 bases between them. The CDR3 loop is CASSFRDNYGYTF. The CDR3 DNA is TGTGCCAGCAGCTTCAGGGATAACTATGGCTACACCTTC.

The rearrangement links TRBV28 to TRBJ1-1; D is uncertain. The V gene's germline CDR1 is MDHEN and CDR2 SYDVKM. The V end was cut by 5 bases, the J end by 4 bases, with 2 bases between. The CDR3 runs 10 residues. The CDR3 sequence: CASSRTEAFF. The CDR3 coding sequence is TGTGCCAGCAGTCGCACTGAAGCTTTCTTT. The full variable domain, with the rest looked up from reference TRBV28 and TRBJ1-1, is DVKVTQSSRYLVKRTGEKVFLECVQDMDHENMFWYRQDPGLGLRLIYFSYDVKMKEKGDIPEGYSVSREKKERFSLILESASTNQTSMYLCASSRTEAFFGQGTRLTVV.

The chain uses TRBV28 and TRBJ1-2; D is perhaps TRBD1 (6 bases). Germline V gene lookup returns CDR1 MDHEN and CDR2 SYDVKM. Trimming pared 7 bases from V and 8 bases from J, leaving 29 bases between. The CDR3 consists of 17 residues. The CDR3 sequence: CASTLRGTTPLNRGYTF. CDR3 nucleotides: TGTGCCAGCACTCTCCGGGGGACAACCCCACTCAACAGAGGCTACACCTTC.

The chain recombines TRBV19 with TRBJ2-7; 9 bases are a match to TRBD1. The CDR3 contains 14 residues. V was clipped by 4 bases and J by 5 bases; unmatched bases: 6. CDR1 LNHDA and CDR2 SQIVND come from the germline V gene (reference sequence). The CDR3 is CASSTRDRVNEQYF. CDR3 coding DNA: TGTGCCAGTAGTACCCGGGACAGGGTAAACGAGCAGTACTTC.

The chain carries TRBV5-1 and TRBJ1-1; perhaps TRBD1 as D (5 bases). In germline, CDR1 is SGHRS, CDR2 YFSETQ. V shed 4 bases and J shed 2 bases, with 12 bases lying between them. The CDR3 is 14 residues long. The CDR3 region is CASSRDGTNTEAFF. DNA for the CDR3: TGCGCCAGCAGCCGGGACGGGACCAACACTGAAGCTTTCTTT.

The chain recombines TRBV16 with TRBJ1-4, with D perhaps matching TRBD1 (5 bases). V was pared by 2 bases and J by 7 bases, with 14 bases between. Germline CDR1 KGHSY, CDR2 FQNENV. The CDR3 spans 15 residues. The CDR3 region is CASSQTGTTAEKLFF. In DNA, the CDR3 is TGTGCCAGCAGCCAAACGGGAACGACAGCTGAAAAACTGTTTTTT. The full variable domain, completed using reference TRBV16 and TRBJ1-4, is GEEVAQTPKHLVRGEGQKAKLYCAPIKGHSYVFWYQQVLKNEFKFLISFQNENVFDETGMPKERFSAKCLPNSPCSLEIQATKLEDSAVYFCASSQTGTTAEKLFFGSGTQLSVL.

The genes are TRBV4-2 and TRBJ1-4, with D possibly being TRBD1 (6 bases). The CDR3 contains 16 residues. V was pared by 5 bases and J by 0 bases, with 13 bases between. Germline V CDR1 and CDR2: LGHNA, YNFKEQ. The CDR3 nucleotides are TGTGCCAGCAGCGGAAAGACAGGCGCAACTAATGAAAAACTGTTTTTT. Protein product: CASSGKTGATNEKLFF.

The gene calls are TRBV2 and TRBJ1-2, with D maybe TRBD1 (5 bases). Germline V gives CDR1 SNHLY, CDR2 FYNNEI. V lost 7 bases to trimming and J lost 2 bases, with 8 bases between them. The CDR3 consists of 12 residues. CDR3 amino acids: CASTEGNYGYTF. For the CDR3, the DNA is TGTGCCAGCACTGAGGGGAACTATGGCTACACCTTC.

The chain employs TRBV7-8 and TRBJ2-3; 9 bases fit TRBD2. From germline, CDR1 is SGHVS and CDR2 FQNEAQ. The CDR3 contains 18 residues. V gave up 3 bases and J gave up 4 bases; unmatched junction bases: 14. The CDR3 here is CASSFPSGAILGADTQYF. The CDR3 DNA sequence: TGTGCCAGCAGCTTCCCTAGCGGGGCTATCCTTGGGGCAGATACGCAGTATTTT.

The chain joins TRBV19 to TRBJ1-1; D remains unclear. V was trimmed by 1 base and J by 8 bases, leaving 14 bases between them. CDR3 length: 14 amino acids. CDR1 and CDR2 from the germline V gene are LNHDA and SQIVND (reference sequence). Here the CDR3 reads CASSIGLAQQEAFF. CDR3 nucleotides: TGTGCCAGTAGTATAGGATTGGCACAGCAAGAAGCTTTCTTT.

CDR3 residues: CASSLGGQGFGNTIYF. The CDR3 DNA reads as TGTGCCAGCAGCTTAGGTGGACAGGGGTTCGGAAACACCATATATTTT. This chain joins TRBV7-8 and TRBJ1-3; 9 bases align to TRBD1. This CDR3 is built from 16 residues. The V gene's germline CDR1 is SGHVS and CDR2 FQNEAQ. V was pared by 1 base and J by 4 bases, with 5 bases of the junction left unmatched.

This clone was observed once. The chain joins TRBV19 to TRBJ2-2; D possibly uses TRBD1 or TRBD2 (5 bases each). The CDR3 consists of 16 residues. Germline V lookup: CDR1 LNHDA, CDR2 SQIVND (reference sequence). Trimming pared 4 bases from V and 8 bases from J, leaving 20 bases between. CDR3 sequence: CASSTRGPPFAGELFF. The CDR3 DNA reads as TGTGCCAGTAGTACGAGGGGCCCCCCTTTCGCAGGGGAGCTGTTTTTT.

V and J are TRBV11-2 and TRBJ2-2; no reliable D call. This CDR3 has 16 amino acids. V was trimmed by 4 bases and J by 6 bases, leaving 18 bases between them. Germline-derived CDR1 and CDR2 are SGHAT and FQNNGV. CDR3 sequence (DNA): TGTGCCAGCAGCTCACCCCTTTCAGGTCTCTCCGGGGAGCTGTTTTTT. This gives the protein CASSSPLSGLSGELFF.

This chain connects TRBV11-2 to TRBJ2-5; no reliable D call. CDR1 is SGHAT and CDR2 is FQNNGV in the germline V gene. Trimming removed 3 bases from V and 4 bases from J, with 9 bases in between. CDR3 size: 13 residues. Written as DNA, the CDR3 is TGTGCCAGCAGCTTTGCACAATCAGAGACCCAGTACTTC. Amino acid sequence: CASSFAQSETQYF.

The chain couples TRBV6-1 to TRBJ1-5, with 7 bases identical to TRBD1. The CDR3 is made up of 13 amino acids. Germline V gene sequence: CDR1 MNHNS, CDR2 SASEGT. Germline trimming cut 8 bases from V and 4 bases from J; bases unmatched to any gene: 5. The CDR3 here is CASEPGGNQPQHF. CDR3 nucleotides: TGTGCCAGCGAACCAGGGGGAAATCAGCCCCAGCATTTT.

This chain connects TRBV5-8 to TRBJ1-4; D is unresolved. V lost 4 bases, J lost 4 bases, and 11 bases lay in between. The CDR3 spans 14 residues. The germline V gene encodes CDR1 SGHTS and CDR2 YDEGEE. CDR3 nucleotides: TGTGCCAGCAGCCAAGGGCGGGGTAATGAAAAACTGTTTTTT. This gives the protein CASSQGRGNEKLFF.

The chain links TRBV4-2 to TRBJ1-5; TRBD1 might be the D (5 bases). CDR3 size: 14 residues. Trimming removed 0 bases from V and 2 bases from J, with 5 bases in between. Germline V CDR1 and CDR2: LGHNA, YNFKEQ. CDR3 protein: CASSQDRGNQPQHF. DNA for the CDR3: TGTGCCAGCAGCCAAGACAGGGGCAATCAGCCCCAGCATTTT.

The chain carries TRBV4-2 and TRBJ2-4; weak D call: TRBD2 (6 bases). Germline lookup yields CDR1 LGHNA and CDR2 YNFKEQ. The germline V and J ends were trimmed by 3 bases and 3 bases, with 18 bases remaining between them. CDR3 length: 17 residues. The DNA of the CDR3 is TGTGCCAGCAGCCACCTAGGGTCGCGGGATCTCAAAAACATTCAGTACTTC. Translation: CASSHLGSRDLKNIQYF.